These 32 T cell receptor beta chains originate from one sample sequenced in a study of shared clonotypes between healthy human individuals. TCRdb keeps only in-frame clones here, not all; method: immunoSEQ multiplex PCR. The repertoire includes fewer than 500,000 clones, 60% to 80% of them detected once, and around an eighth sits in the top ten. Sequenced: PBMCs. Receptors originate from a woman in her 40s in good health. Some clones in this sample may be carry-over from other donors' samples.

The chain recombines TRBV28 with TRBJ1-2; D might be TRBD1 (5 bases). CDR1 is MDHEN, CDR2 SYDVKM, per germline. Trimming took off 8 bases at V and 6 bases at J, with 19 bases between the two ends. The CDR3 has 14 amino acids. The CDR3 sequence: CASAPGGGSHGYTF. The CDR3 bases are TGTGCCAGCGCCCCCGGGGGAGGGTCTCATGGCTACACCTTC.

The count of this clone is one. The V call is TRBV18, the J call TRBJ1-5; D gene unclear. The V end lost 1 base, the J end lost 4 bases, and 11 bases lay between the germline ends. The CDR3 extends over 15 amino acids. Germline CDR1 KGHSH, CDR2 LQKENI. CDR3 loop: CASSPQHLGNQPQHF. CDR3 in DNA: TGTGCCAGCTCACCACAGCACCTCGGGAATCAGCCCCAGCATTTT.

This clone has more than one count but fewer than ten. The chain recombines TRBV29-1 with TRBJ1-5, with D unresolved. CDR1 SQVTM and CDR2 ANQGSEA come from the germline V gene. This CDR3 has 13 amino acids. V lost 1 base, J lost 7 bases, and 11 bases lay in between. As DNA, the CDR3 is TGCAGCGTTGAAGGCCCATCGGGCCAGCCCCAGCATTTT. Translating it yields CSVEGPSGQPQHF.

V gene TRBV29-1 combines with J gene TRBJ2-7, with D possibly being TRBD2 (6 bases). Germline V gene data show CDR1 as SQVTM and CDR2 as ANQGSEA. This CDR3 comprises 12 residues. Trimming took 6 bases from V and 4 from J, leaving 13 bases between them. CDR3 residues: CSVEQAGYEQYF. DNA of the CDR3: TGCAGCGTCGAACAGGCGGGATACGAGCAGTACTTC.

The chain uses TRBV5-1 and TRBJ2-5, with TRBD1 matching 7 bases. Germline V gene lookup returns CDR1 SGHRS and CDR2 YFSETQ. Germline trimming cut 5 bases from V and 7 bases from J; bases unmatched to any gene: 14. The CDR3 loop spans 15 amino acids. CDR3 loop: CASRPPGQTARTQYF. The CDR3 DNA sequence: TGCGCCAGCAGACCGCCGGGACAGACTGCGCGGACCCAGTACTTC.

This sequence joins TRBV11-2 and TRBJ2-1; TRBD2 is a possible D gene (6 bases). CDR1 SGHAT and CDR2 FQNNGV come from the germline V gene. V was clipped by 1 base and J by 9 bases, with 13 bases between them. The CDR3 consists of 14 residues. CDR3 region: CASSLAASDGEQFF. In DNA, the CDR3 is TGTGCCAGCAGCTTAGCGGCTAGCGACGGTGAGCAGTTCTTC.

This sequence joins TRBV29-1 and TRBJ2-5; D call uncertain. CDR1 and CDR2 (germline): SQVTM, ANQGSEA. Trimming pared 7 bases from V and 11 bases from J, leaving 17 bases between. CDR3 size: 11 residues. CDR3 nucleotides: TGCAGCGGAAGCGTCTCGGGTGAGCAGTACTTC. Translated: CSGSVSGEQYF.

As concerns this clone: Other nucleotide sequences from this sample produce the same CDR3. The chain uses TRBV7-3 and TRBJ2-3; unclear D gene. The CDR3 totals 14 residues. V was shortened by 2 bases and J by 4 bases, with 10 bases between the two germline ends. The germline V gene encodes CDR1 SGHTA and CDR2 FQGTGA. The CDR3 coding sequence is TGTGCCAGCAGCTTAGGTCCAAGCGCAGATACGCAGTATTTT. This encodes CASSLGPSADTQYF. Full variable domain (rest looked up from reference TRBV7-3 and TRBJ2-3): GAGVSQTPSNKVTEKGKYVELRCDPISGHTALYWYRQSLGQGPEFLIYFQGTGAADDSGLPNDRFFAVRPEGSVSTLKIQRTERGDSAVYLCASSLGPSADTQYFGPGTRLTVL.

In nucleotides, the CDR3 is TGCGCCAGCAGCCAAGCAACGGCCGGGAGGGCGATCACCGGGGAGCTGTTTTTT. Amino acid sequence: CASSQATAGRAITGELFF. V is TRBV4-1 and J is TRBJ2-2, with 8 nucleotides matching TRBD2. The germline CDR1 and CDR2 sequences are MGHRA and YSYEKL. The CDR3 has 18 residues. The ends lost 1 base at V and 4 bases at J; junction bases unmatched: 11.

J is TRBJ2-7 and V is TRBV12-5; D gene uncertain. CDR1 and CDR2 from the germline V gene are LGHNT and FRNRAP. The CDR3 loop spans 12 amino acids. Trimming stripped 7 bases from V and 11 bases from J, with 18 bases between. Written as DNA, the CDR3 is TGTGCTAGTGCTCTGAACTTAGAGAATAAGTACTTC. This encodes CASALNLENKYF.

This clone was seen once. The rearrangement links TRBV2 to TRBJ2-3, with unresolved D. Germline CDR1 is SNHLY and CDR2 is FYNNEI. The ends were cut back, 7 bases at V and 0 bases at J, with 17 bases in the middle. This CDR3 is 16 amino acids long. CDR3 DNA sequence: TGTGCCAGCATTCCCTTTTCGGTTATTAGCACAGATACGCAGTATTTT. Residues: CASIPFSVISTDTQYF.

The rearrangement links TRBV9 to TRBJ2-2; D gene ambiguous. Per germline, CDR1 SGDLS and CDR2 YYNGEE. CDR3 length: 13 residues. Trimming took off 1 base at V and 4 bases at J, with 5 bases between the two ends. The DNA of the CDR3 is TGTGCCAGCAGCGTAACTACCACCGGGGAGCTGTTTTTT. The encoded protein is CASSVTTTGELFF.

The CDR3 nucleotides are TGTGCCTGGAGTGTAGGGGCAGATACGCAGTATTTT. Amino acid sequence: CAWSVGADTQYF. This chain joins TRBV30 and TRBJ2-3; maybe TRBD1 (5 bases). Between the trimmed V and J ends, which lost 0 bases and 4 bases, there was a span of 5 bases. Germline assignment: CDR1 GTSNPN and CDR2 SVGIG (reference sequence). The CDR3 extends over 12 amino acids.

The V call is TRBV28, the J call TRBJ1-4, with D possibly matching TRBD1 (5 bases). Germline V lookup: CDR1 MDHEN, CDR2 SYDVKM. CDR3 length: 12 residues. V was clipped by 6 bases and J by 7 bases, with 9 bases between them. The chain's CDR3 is CASRGPGEKLFF. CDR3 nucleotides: TGTGCCAGCAGGGGGCCCGGTGAAAAACTGTTTTTT.

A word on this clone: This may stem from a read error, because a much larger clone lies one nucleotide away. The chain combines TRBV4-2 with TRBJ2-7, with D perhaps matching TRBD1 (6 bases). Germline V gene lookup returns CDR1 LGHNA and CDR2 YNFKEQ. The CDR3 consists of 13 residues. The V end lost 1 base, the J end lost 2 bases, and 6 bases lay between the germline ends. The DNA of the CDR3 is TGTGCCAGCAGCCAAGGACAGGCCTACGAGCAGTACTTC. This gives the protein CASSQGQAYEQYF.

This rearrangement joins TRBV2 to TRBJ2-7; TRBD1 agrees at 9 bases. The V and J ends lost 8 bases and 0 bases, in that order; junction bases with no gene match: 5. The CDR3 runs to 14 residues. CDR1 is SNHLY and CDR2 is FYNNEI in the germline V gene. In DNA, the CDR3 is TGTGCCAGCTACCGGGACAGGGTCTCCTACGAGCAGTACTTC. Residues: CASYRDRVSYEQYF.

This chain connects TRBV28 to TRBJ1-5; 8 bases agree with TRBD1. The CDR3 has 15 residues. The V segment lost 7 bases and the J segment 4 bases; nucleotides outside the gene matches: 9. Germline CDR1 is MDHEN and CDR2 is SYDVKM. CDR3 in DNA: TGTGCCAGCAAACCGACAGGGGTTCGGAATCAGCCCCAGCATTTT. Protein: CASKPTGVRNQPQHF.

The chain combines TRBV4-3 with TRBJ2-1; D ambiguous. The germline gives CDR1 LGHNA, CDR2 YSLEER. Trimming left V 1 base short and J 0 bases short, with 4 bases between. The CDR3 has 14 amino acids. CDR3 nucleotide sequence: TGCGCCAGCAGCCAAGGGGACTCCTACAATGAGCAGTTCTTC. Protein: CASSQGDSYNEQFF.

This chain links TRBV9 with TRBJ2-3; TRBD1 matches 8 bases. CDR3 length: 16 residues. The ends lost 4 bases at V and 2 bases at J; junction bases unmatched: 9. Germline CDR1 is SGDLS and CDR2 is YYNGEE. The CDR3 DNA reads TGTGCCAGCAGCTCACCCAGGGGGCATAACACAGATACGCAGTATTTT. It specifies CASSSPRGHNTDTQYF. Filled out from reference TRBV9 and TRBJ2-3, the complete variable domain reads DSGVTQTPKHLITATGQRVTLRCSPRSGDLSVYWYQQSLDQGLQFLIQYYNGEERAKGNILERFSAQQFPDLHSELNLSSLELGDSALYFCASSSPRGHNTDTQYFGPGTRLTVL.

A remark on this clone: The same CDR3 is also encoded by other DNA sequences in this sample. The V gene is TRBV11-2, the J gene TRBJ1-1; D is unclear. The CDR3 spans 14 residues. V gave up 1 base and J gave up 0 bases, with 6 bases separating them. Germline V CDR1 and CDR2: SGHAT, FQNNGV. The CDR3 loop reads CASSLAGLNTEAFF. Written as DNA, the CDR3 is TGTGCCAGCAGCTTAGCGGGGTTGAACACTGAAGCTTTCTTT.

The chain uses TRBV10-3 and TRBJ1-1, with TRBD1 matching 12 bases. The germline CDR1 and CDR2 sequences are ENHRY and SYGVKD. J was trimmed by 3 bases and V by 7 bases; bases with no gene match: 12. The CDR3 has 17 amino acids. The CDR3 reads CAIKGQGASGGYTEAFF. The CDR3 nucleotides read TGTGCCATCAAGGGACAGGGGGCATCAGGTGGATACACTGAAGCTTTCTTT.

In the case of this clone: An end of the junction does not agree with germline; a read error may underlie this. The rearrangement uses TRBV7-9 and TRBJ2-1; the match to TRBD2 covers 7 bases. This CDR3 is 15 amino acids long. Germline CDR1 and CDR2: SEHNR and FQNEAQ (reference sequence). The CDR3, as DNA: TGTGCCAGCACCTTAGGTGGGAGGGCCATCGATGAGCAGTTCTTC. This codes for CASTLGGRAIDEQFF.

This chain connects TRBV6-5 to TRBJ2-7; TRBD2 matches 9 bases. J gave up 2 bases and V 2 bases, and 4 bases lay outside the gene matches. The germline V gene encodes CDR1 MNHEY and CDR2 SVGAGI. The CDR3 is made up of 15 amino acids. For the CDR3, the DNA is TGTGCCAGCAGTTACGAGACTAGCGGCGCCTACGAGCAGTACTTC. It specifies CASSYETSGAYEQYF.

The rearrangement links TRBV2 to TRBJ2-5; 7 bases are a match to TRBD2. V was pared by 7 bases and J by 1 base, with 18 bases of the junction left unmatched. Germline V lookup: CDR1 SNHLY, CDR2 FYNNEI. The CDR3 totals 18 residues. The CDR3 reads CASKGVAGDSRSQETQYF. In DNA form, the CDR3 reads TGTGCCAGCAAGGGCGTGGCGGGAGATTCTAGATCCCAAGAGACCCAGTACTTC.

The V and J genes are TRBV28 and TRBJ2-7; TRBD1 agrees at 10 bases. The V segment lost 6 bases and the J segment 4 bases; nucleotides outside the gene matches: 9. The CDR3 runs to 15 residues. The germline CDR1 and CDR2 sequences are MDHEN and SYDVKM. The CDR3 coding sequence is TGTGCCAGCAGGGGCAGACAGGGGGCGGGATACGAGCAGTACTTC. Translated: CASRGRQGAGYEQYF. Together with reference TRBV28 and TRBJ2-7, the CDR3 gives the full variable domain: DVKVTQSSRYLVKRTGEKVFLECVQDMDHENMFWYRQDPGLGLRLIYFSYDVKMKEKGDIPEGYSVSREKKERFSLILESASTNQTSMYLCASRGRQGAGYEQYFGPGTRLTVT.

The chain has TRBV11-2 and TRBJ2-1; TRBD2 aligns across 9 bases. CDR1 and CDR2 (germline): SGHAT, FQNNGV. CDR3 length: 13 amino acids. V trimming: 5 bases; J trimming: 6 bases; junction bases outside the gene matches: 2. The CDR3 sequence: CASSGLAFNEQFF. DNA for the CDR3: TGTGCCAGCAGCGGACTAGCGTTCAATGAGCAGTTCTTC.

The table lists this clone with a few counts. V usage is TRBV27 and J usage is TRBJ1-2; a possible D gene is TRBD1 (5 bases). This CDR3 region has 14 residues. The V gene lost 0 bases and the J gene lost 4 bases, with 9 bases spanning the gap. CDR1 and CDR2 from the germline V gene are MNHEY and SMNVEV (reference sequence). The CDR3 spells CASSLSGAGYGYTF. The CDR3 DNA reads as TGTGCCAGCAGTTTATCCGGGGCTGGCTATGGCTACACCTTC.

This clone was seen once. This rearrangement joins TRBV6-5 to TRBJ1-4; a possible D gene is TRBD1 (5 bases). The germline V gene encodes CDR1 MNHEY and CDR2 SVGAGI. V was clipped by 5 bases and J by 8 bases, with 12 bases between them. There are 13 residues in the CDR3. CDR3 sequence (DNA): TGTGCCAGCAGTCTTCTAGGGGAAGAAAAACTGTTTTTT. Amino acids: CASSLLGEEKLFF.

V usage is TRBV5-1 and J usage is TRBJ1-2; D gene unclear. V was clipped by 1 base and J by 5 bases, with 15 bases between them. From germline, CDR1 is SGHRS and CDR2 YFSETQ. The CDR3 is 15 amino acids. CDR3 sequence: CASSLSGVRSYGYTF. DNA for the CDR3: TGCGCCAGCAGCTTGTCCGGGGTCAGATCTTATGGCTACACCTTC.

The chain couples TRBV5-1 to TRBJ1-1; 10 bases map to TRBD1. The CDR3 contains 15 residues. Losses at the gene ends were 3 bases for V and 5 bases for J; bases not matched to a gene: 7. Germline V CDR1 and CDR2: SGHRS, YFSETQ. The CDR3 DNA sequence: TGCGCCAGCAGCTCTGGACAGGGGGAGATGACTGAAGCTTTCTTT. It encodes CASSSGQGEMTEAFF.

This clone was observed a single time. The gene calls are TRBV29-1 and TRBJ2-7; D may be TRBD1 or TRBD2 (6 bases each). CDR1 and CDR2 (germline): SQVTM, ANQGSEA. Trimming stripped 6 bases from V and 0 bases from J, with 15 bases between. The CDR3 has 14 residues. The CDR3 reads CSVEGHRGSYEQYF. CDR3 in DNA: TGCAGCGTGGAGGGACACAGAGGCTCCTACGAGCAGTACTTC.

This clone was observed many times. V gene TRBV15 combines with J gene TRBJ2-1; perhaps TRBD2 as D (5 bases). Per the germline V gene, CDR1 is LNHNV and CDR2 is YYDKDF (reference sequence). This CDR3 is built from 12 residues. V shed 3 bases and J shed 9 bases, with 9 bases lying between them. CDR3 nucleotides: TGTGCCACCAGCAGGCCCAGCGGTGAGCAGTTCTTC. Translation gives CATSRPSGEQFF.